The clone carrying this TCR beta chain was seen once. The data originate from a study of blood T cell repertoires in COVID-19. The CDR3 spans 18 residues. V shed 4 bases, J shed 4 bases, and the junction held 10 bases outside the gene matches. Germline lookup yields CDR1 LNHDA and CDR2 SQIVND (reference sequence). Enrollees, about 18 to 95 years old, lived in about two dozen US areas. Here immunoSEQ multiplex PCR was the method, and the copy in TCRdb shows in-frame clones only, minus some. This sample yields some 300,000 clones, of which roughly 91% are seen a single time; 2.5% to 3.5% belongs to the top ten.

Material for sequencing was PBMCs or T cells enriched from blood (not recorded which). The V gene is TRBV19, the J gene TRBJ1-6; 10 nucleotides match TRBD1. The clonotype originates from a woman aged 45-59 years who had been exposed to COVID-19. The CDR3 is CASSTTGGSGTYNSPLHF. The CDR3 DNA is TGTGCCAGTAGTACGACAGGGGGCTCCGGCACTTATAATTCACCCCTCCACTTT. Drawing the rest from reference TRBV19 and TRBJ1-6, the complete variable domain is DGGITQSPKYLFRKEGQNVTLSCEQNLNHDAMYWYRQDPGQGLRLIYYSQIVNDFQKGDIAEGYSVSREKKESFPLTVTSAQKNPTAFYLCASSTTGGSGTYNSPLHFGNGTRLTVT.